Below, 31 T cell receptor beta chains from the same sample are listed, as sequenced in a study of blood T cell repertoires in COVID-19. Sequenced by immunoSEQ multiplex PCR; TCRdb stores in-frame clones only, minus some. This sample has more than 85,000 clones; about 90% occur once, and the top ten carry 3.5% to 5%. The sample was peripheral blood. These receptors originate from a human donor with COVID-19, enrolled during active disease. The donor label of this sample is uncertain.

V usage is TRBV20-1 and J usage is TRBJ1-4; TRBD1 agrees at 9 bases. Looked up from germline, CDR1 is DFQATT and CDR2 is SNEGSKA (reference sequence). The J segment lost 6 bases and the V segment lost 3 bases, leaving 5 bases of the junction unmatched. The CDR3 length is 14 residues. CDR3 amino acids: CSASGTGYDEKLFF. The CDR3, as DNA: TGCAGTGCTAGTGGGACAGGGTATGATGAAAAACTGTTTTTT.

The V call is TRBV5-6, the J call TRBJ1-2; possibly TRBD1 for D (5 bases). V was clipped by 0 bases and J by 9 bases, with 12 bases between them. CDR3 length: 13 residues. Looked up from germline, CDR1 is SGHDT and CDR2 is YYEEEE. CDR3 sequence reads: CASSLGQPQSYTF. The DNA for the CDR3 is TGTGCCAGCAGCTTGGGACAGCCCCAAAGCTACACCTTC.

The J gene is TRBJ2-3, the V gene TRBV12-5; 8 nucleotides align to TRBD1. The germline V gene encodes CDR1 LGHNT and CDR2 FRNRAP. The CDR3 loop spans 16 amino acids. Losses at the gene ends were 5 bases for V and 6 bases for J; bases not matched to a gene: 13. CDR3 DNA: TGTGCTAGTGGTCCCACAGGGGGGCAGGGTTTTGATACGCAGTATTTT. Protein: CASGPTGGQGFDTQYF.

In this sample, this clone turned up once. The chain links TRBV28 to TRBJ2-7; 7 nucleotides agree with TRBD1. The CDR3 has 13 amino acids. V shed 4 bases, J shed 7 bases, and the junction held 7 bases outside the gene matches. Germline V gene data show CDR1 as MDHEN and CDR2 as SYDVKM. CDR3 sequence reads: CASSYPSGGEQYF. CDR3 coding DNA: TGTGCCAGCAGTTACCCCTCAGGGGGAGAGCAGTACTTC. Combining the CDR3 with reference TRBV28 and TRBJ2-7 gives the whole variable domain DVKVTQSSRYLVKRTGEKVFLECVQDMDHENMFWYRQDPGLGLRLIYFSYDVKMKEKGDIPEGYSVSREKKERFSLILESASTNQTSMYLCASSYPSGGEQYFGPGTRLTVT.

In this sample, this clone turned up a few times. This chain connects TRBV6-5 to TRBJ1-2, with 10 positions matching TRBD1. The V segment lost 2 bases and the J segment 4 bases; nucleotides outside the gene matches: 7. Looked up from germline, CDR1 is MNHEY and CDR2 is SVGAGI. This CDR3 contains 16 residues. The CDR3 here is CASSYTRTGGGYGYTF. In nucleotides, the CDR3 is TGTGCCAGCAGTTACACCCGGACAGGGGGAGGCTATGGCTACACCTTC.

The chain combines TRBV30 with TRBJ1-2; 7 nucleotides line up with TRBD1. Germline values: CDR1 GTSNPN, CDR2 SVGIG (reference sequence). J was trimmed by 2 bases and V by 8 bases; bases with no gene match: 20. The CDR3 totals 17 residues. The CDR3 protein is CASLQGGPSPRNYGYTF. In DNA form, the CDR3 reads TGTGCCAGCCTTCAGGGGGGACCCTCTCCGAGGAACTATGGCTACACCTTC.

The sample holds one count of this clone. The chain joins TRBV18 to TRBJ2-4; tentative D call: TRBD2 (5 bases). Trimming removed 5 bases at V and 8 bases at J, with 13 bases between. This CDR3 spans 13 amino acids. CDR1 is KGHSH, CDR2 LQKENI, per germline. The CDR3 protein is CASSAGHMDIQYF. CDR3 in DNA: TGTGCCAGCTCAGCGGGCCACATGGACATTCAGTACTTC.

The chain combines TRBV2 with TRBJ1-1, with D uncertain. The V gene lost 7 bases and the J gene lost 5 bases, with 20 bases spanning the gap. Germline V lookup: CDR1 SNHLY, CDR2 FYNNEI. The CDR3 has 15 residues. This chain's CDR3 is CASIPDVPRGTEAFF. DNA of the CDR3: TGTGCCAGCATCCCGGACGTCCCCCGGGGTACTGAAGCTTTCTTT.

The V gene is TRBV27, the J gene TRBJ1-3; 9 bases match TRBD1. V shed 6 bases, J shed 0 bases, and the junction held 3 bases outside the gene matches. The CDR3 has 15 amino acids. Germline V gives CDR1 MNHEY, CDR2 SMNVEV (reference sequence). For the CDR3, the DNA is TGTGCCAGCAGACGACAGGGGGTCTCTGGAAACACCATATATTTT. Its translation: CASRRQGVSGNTIYF.

The chain has TRBV5-5 and TRBJ2-6; possible D gene TRBD2, 5 bases. The germline V and J ends were trimmed by 2 bases and 2 bases, with 14 bases remaining between them. The germline V gene has CDR1 SGHKS and CDR2 YYEKEE (reference sequence). The CDR3 spans 17 residues. The CDR3 protein is CASSFYPTAAGANVLTF. The CDR3 nucleotides read TGTGCCAGCAGCTTTTACCCAACAGCGGCTGGGGCCAACGTCCTGACTTTC.

This clone was picked up a small number of times. The chain is built from TRBV7-9 and TRBJ2-3, with D unresolved. The CDR3 consists of 14 residues. V lost 1 base to trimming and J lost 0 bases, with 5 bases between them. The germline gives CDR1 SEHNR, CDR2 FQNEAQ (reference sequence). The CDR3 sequence is CASSLVTSTDTQYF. For the CDR3, the DNA is TGTGCCAGCAGCTTAGTCACTAGCACAGATACGCAGTATTTT. Filled out from reference TRBV7-9 and TRBJ2-3, the complete variable domain reads DTGVSQNPRHKITKRGQNVTFRCDPISEHNRLYWYRQTLGQGPEFLTYFQNEAQLEKSRLLSDRFSAERPKGSFSTLEIQRTEQGDSAMYLCASSLVTSTDTQYFGPGTRLTVL.

This sequence joins TRBV28 and TRBJ1-1; possibly TRBD1 for D (6 bases). Trimming cost V 2 bases and J 4 bases, with 20 bases left between them. Germline V gene data show CDR1 as MDHEN and CDR2 as SYDVKM. This CDR3 comprises 17 residues. The CDR3 region is CASSLAGRGRRGTEAFF. In DNA, the CDR3 is TGTGCCAGCAGTTTAGCCGGCAGGGGCCGCCGAGGCACTGAAGCTTTCTTT.

The chain has TRBV9 and TRBJ1-2, with TRBD1 matching over 12 bases. The V segment lost 4 bases and the J segment 8 bases; nucleotides outside the gene matches: 6. The germline V gene encodes CDR1 SGDLS and CDR2 YYNGEE. This CDR3 region has 14 residues. The CDR3 spells CASSPGTGGWGYTF. The CDR3, as DNA: TGTGCCAGCAGCCCCGGGACAGGGGGCTGGGGCTACACCTTC.

The rearrangement links TRBV6-5 to TRBJ2-3; D is ambiguous. This CDR3 is built from 13 residues. V shed 7 bases and J shed 3 bases, with 11 bases lying between them. The germline V gene has CDR1 MNHEY and CDR2 SVGAGI. CDR3: CASIASLTDTQYF. The CDR3 DNA follows: TGTGCCAGCATCGCTAGTTTAACAGATACGCAGTATTTT.

The chain carries TRBV7-2 and TRBJ2-5; 9 nucleotides match TRBD1. The CDR3 sequence is 14 residues long. V was pared by 5 bases and J by 2 bases, with 3 bases of the junction left unmatched. The V gene's germline CDR1 is SGHTA and CDR2 FQGNSA. The CDR3 DNA follows: TGTGCCAGCAGCCCAGGGACAGGGCAAGAGACCCAGTACTTC. Translated, it gives CASSPGTGQETQYF. Supplemented by reference TRBV7-2 and TRBJ2-5, the full variable domain reads GAGVSQSPSNKVTEKGKDVELRCDPISGHTALYWYRQSLGQGLEFLIYFQGNSAPDKSGLPSDRFSAERTGGSVSTLTIQRTQQEDSAVYLCASSPGTGQETQYFGPGTRLLVL.

J is TRBJ1-2 and V is TRBV30; D is uncertain. V gave up 0 bases and J gave up 6 bases, with 8 bases separating them. CDR1 is GTSNPN, CDR2 SVGIG, per germline (reference sequence). The CDR3 sequence is 12 residues long. CDR3 DNA: TGTGCCTGGAGTGTAGAGCGACATGGCTACACCTTC. Its translation: CAWSVERHGYTF.

V and J are TRBV5-1 and TRBJ2-2; maybe TRBD1 (5 bases). The CDR3 loop spans 17 amino acids. V lost 1 base and J lost 0, with 13 bases in between. The germline gives CDR1 SGHRS, CDR2 YFSETQ. This CDR3 reads CASSLSLRGSNTGELFF. The CDR3 DNA sequence: TGCGCCAGCAGCTTGTCCCTAAGGGGCTCGAACACCGGGGAGCTGTTTTTT. The complete variable domain, with remaining parts taken from reference TRBV5-1 and TRBJ2-2, reads KAGVTQTPRYLIKTRGQQVTLSCSPISGHRSVSWYQQTPGQGLQFLFEYFSETQRNKGNFPGRFSGRQFSNSRSEMNVSTLELGDSALYLCASSLSLRGSNTGELFFGEGSRLTVL.

A remark on this clone: Germline is not matched at one junction end, which may reflect a read error. The V call is TRBV18, the J call TRBJ2-1; 8 nucleotides align to TRBD1. Germline V CDR1 and CDR2: KGHSH, LQKENI. The CDR3 spans 15 residues. The CDR3 DNA sequence: TGTGCCAGCTCACCTGGGGGACAGGTGTTCAATGAGCGGTTCTTC. Protein: CASSPGGQVFNERFF.

The V call is TRBV5-1, the J call TRBJ2-7, with D possibly matching TRBD1 (6 bases). Trimming removed 0 bases from V and 5 bases from J, with 12 bases in between. The CDR3 loop spans 14 amino acids. Germline CDR1 reads SGHRS; CDR2 reads YFSETQ. In DNA, the CDR3 is TGCGCCAGCAGCTTGGGGGCCGAGGGGGACGAGCAGTACTTC. Residues: CASSLGAEGDEQYF.

The gene calls are TRBV19 and TRBJ2-5, with D possibly matching TRBD1 (5 bases). From germline, CDR1 is LNHDA and CDR2 SQIVND (reference sequence). There are 12 residues in the CDR3. V lost 5 bases and J lost 4, with 8 bases in between. The CDR3 bases are TGTGCCAGTAGTCAGGGTCGAGAGACCCAGTACTTC. Residues: CASSQGRETQYF.

This chain links TRBV10-2 with TRBJ1-6; possible D gene TRBD1, 5 bases. Germline CDR1 is WSHSY and CDR2 is SAAADI. CDR3 length: 14 amino acids. Trimming left V 7 bases short and J 9 bases short, with 16 bases between. The DNA of the CDR3 is TGCGCCAGCATGCCCGACAGCAGGATTTCACCCCTCCACTTT. Protein: CASMPDSRISPLHF.

The V call is TRBV10-3, the J call TRBJ2-3; possibly TRBD1 for D (7 bases). V gave up 4 bases and J gave up 0 bases, with 11 bases separating them. Germline V gene sequence: CDR1 ENHRY, CDR2 SYGVKD. CDR3 size: 15 residues. The CDR3 region is CAISVEGASTDTQYF. The CDR3 DNA reads TGTGCCATCAGTGTGGAGGGGGCGAGCACAGATACGCAGTATTTT.

V and J are TRBV27 and TRBJ1-1, with D unresolved. This CDR3 region has 13 residues. Germline CDR1 MNHEY, CDR2 SMNVEV (reference sequence). Trimming stripped 1 base from V and 5 bases from J, with 8 bases between. Written as DNA, the CDR3 is TGTGCCAGCAGTTTATTTCGCGAGACTGAAGCTTTCTTT. This gives the protein CASSLFRETEAFF.

The sample holds one count of this clone. The chain has TRBV19 and TRBJ1-1; 8 bases map to TRBD1. Germline CDR1 is LNHDA and CDR2 is SQIVND (reference sequence). The CDR3 consists of 12 residues. V lost 6 bases, J lost 11 bases, and 8 bases stayed unmatched. The CDR3 coding sequence is TGTGCCAGTAGGACCGGGACAGGTGATGCTTTCTTT. Translating gives CASRTGTGDAFF.

The chain combines TRBV11-2 with TRBJ1-3; D call uncertain. Germline CDR1 and CDR2: SGHAT and FQNNGV. The CDR3 totals 14 residues. Between the trimmed V and J ends, which lost 5 bases and 0 bases, there was a span of 8 bases. CDR3 bases: TGTGCCAGCAGCCGAGTTGGCTCTGGAAACACCATATATTTT. Translated, it gives CASSRVGSGNTIYF.

V usage is TRBV9 and J usage is TRBJ2-1, with D unclear. The CDR3 covers 12 residues. Germline-derived CDR1 and CDR2 are SGDLS and YYNGEE. The germline V and J ends were trimmed by 0 bases and 10 bases, with 8 bases remaining between them. Here the CDR3 reads CASSVVRGEQFF. The CDR3 nucleotides read TGTGCCAGCAGCGTAGTTAGAGGAGAGCAGTTCTTC.

The rearrangement links TRBV14 to TRBJ2-3, with TRBD1 as a possible D gene (5 bases). Germline loops: CDR1 SGHDN, CDR2 FVKESK. V dropped 1 base and J dropped 3 bases, with 20 bases sitting between them. The CDR3 extends over 18 amino acids. Written as DNA, the CDR3 is TGTGCCAGCAGCCAAGGGTCGCAGGGCTTAGGGTGGACAGATACGCAGTATTTT. Translation gives CASSQGSQGLGWTDTQYF.

The genes are TRBV6-2 or TRBV6-3 and TRBJ1-2; D gene uncertain. V shed 5 bases and J shed 8 bases, with 12 bases lying between them. This CDR3 has 12 amino acids. The germline CDR1 and CDR2 sequences are MNHEY and SVGEGT. In DNA form, the CDR3 reads TGTGCCAGCAGTCGAACTTCTATGGGCTACACCTTC. As protein: CASSRTSMGYTF.

The chain has TRBV7-8 and TRBJ2-7; possibly TRBD2 for D (6 bases). Germline-derived CDR1 and CDR2 are SGHVS and FQNEAQ. Trimming removed 1 base from V and 7 bases from J, with 14 bases in between. The CDR3 totals 14 residues. The CDR3 DNA is TGTGCCAGCAGCTTAGTGGTAGCTGCGGGAGAGCAGTACTTC. Translation: CASSLVVAAGEQYF.

The chain joins TRBV25-1 to TRBJ1-2; TRBD1 aligns across 7 bases. CDR1 is MGHDK, CDR2 SYGVNS, per germline. V lost 4 bases to trimming and J lost 13 bases; unmatched junction nucleotides: 6. The CDR3 is made up of 11 amino acids. The CDR3 DNA follows: TGTGCCAGCAGTGCCCAGGGGGTTAGCACCTTC. Amino acids: CASSAQGVSTF.

The V gene is TRBV2, the J gene TRBJ1-6; D is perhaps TRBD1 (5 bases). The CDR3 has 14 residues. Germline CDR1 and CDR2: SNHLY and FYNNEI. Trimming removed 8 bases at V and 11 bases at J, with 19 bases between. The CDR3 sequence: CASLPERQGAPLHF. The CDR3 DNA reads TGTGCCAGCCTCCCCGAAAGGCAAGGGGCACCCCTCCACTTT. Full variable domain (missing parts from reference TRBV2 and TRBJ1-6): EPEVTQTPSHQVTQMGQEVILRCVPISNHLYFYWYRQILGQKVEFLVSFYNNEISEKSEIFDDQFSVERPDGSNFTLKIRSTKLEDSAMYFCASLPERQGAPLHFGNGTRLTVT.